This TCR beta chain was captured in a study of cytomegalovirus exposure and HLA in healthy donors. Study-level results: Later work found that TCR association rates differed between HLA loci; DRB1 had the most and HLA-C the fewest. Some public TCRs appeared in many individuals, while most sequences were rare. Cytomegalovirus association was listed for 150 to 200 TCR beta chains. Later analysis identified several of the most significant clusters that appeared linked to common viral pathogens.

Germline V gene lookup returns CDR1 MNHNS and CDR2 SASEGT. After removal of 4 bases from V and 2 bases from J, the junction contained 9 bases not matched to a gene. The CDR3 runs to 17 residues. Concerning this clone: The antigen remains unidentified.

Both 60 Vbeta primers and 13 Jbeta primers went into the PCR. Generated by immunoSEQ multiplex PCR, the TCRdb table keeps only in-frame clones and is missing some. Among tens of thousands of clones, approximately 70% were seen once, and the ten largest hold about 8.9%. The V call is TRBV6-1, the J call TRBJ1-5; 9 bases match TRBD1. The source material was PBMCs. The clonotype was recovered from a woman in her fifties or sixties in good health and CMV-seropositive. The CDR3 DNA reads TGTGCCAGCAGTGGGGGCACAGGGGGCGCCGGCAATCAGCCCCAGCATTTT. Amino acids: CASSGGTGGAGNQPQHF.